This T cell receptor (beta chain) stems from a study of CD8+ T cells in alopecia areata. The treatment here: oral pan-JAK inhibitor, 5-10 mg twice daily. Alopecia areata patients had lesional scalp punch biopsies and peripheral blood taken from them. Study-level findings and limits: For lesional scalp, especially alopecia totalis/universalis, clonality was higher than in normal scalp.

As the sequencing template, cDNA was produced by extracting RNA and reverse transcribing it. Libraries were prepared by immunoSEQ multiplex PCR; TCRdb keeps only in-frame clonotypes and omits some of them. The sample contains around 70,000 clones, over 25% of which appear only once. This clone was counted between two and nine times. What it binds is unknown. This CDR3 contains 11 residues. Trimming took off 5 bases at V and 7 bases at J, with 11 bases between the two ends. The germline gives CDR1 SQVTM, CDR2 ANQGSEA. The material was CD8+ T cells sorted from blood, obtained at week 4, from a patient treated with tofacitinib. The chain joins TRBV29-1 to TRBJ1-2; D gene unclear. The sequence derives from a human donor with alopecia areata. The CDR3 reads CSVKAGPGYTF. CDR3 coding DNA: TGCAGCGTTAAAGCAGGTCCTGGCTACACCTTC.